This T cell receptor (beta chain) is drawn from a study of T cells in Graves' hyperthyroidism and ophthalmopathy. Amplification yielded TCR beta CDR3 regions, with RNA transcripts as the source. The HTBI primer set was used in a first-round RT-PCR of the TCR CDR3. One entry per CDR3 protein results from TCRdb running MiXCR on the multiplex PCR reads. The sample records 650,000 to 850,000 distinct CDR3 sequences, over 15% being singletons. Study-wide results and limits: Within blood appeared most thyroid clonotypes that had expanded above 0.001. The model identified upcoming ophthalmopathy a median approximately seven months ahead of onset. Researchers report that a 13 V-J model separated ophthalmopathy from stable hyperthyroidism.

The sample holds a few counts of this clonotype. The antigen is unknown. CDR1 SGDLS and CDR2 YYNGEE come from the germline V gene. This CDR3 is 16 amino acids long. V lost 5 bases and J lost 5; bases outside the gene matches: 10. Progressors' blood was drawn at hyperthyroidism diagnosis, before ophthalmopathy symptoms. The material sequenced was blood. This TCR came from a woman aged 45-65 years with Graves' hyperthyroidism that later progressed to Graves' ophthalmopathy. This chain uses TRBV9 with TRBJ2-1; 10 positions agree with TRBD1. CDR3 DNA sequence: TGTGCCAGCAGGAGAGGGGAGGGGACAGGGGACAATGAGCAGTTCTTC. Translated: CASRRGEGTGDNEQFF.